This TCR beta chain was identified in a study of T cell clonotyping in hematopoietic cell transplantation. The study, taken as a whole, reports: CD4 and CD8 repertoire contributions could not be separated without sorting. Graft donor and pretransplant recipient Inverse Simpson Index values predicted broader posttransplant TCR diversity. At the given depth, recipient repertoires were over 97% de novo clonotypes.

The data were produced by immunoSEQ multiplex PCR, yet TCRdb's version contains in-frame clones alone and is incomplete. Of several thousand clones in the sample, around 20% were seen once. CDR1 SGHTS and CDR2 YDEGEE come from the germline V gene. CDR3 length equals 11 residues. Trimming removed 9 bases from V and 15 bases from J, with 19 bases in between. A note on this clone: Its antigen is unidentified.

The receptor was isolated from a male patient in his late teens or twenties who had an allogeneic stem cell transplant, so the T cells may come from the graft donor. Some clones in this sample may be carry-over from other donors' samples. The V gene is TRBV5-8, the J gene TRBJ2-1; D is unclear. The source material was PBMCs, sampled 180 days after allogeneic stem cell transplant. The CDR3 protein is CATVLGISPFF. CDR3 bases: TGTGCCACCGTGCTGGGGATTAGCCCGTTCTTC.